This T cell receptor beta chain appears in the sequencing data of a study of graft-versus-host responses after intestinal transplantation. There were approximately 200,000 CFSE-labeled responder cells plated together with approximately 200,000 irradiated, violet-dye-labeled stimulator cells. Responder CD3+CD4+ and CD3+CD8+ cells that were proliferating and CFSE-low were sorted after the reaction. The CDR3 consists of 18 residues. Trimming at V came to 5 bases and at J to 2 bases, leaving 15 bases not matched to a gene. Germline CDR1 reads SGHNT; CDR2 reads YENEEA. Libraries were prepared by immunoSEQ multiplex PCR; TCRdb keeps only in-frame clonotypes and omits some of them. The repertoire consists of about 15,000 clones, with around two fifths occurring once and the leading ten covering about 15%. Study results and caveats: Early after transplant, HvG declines were associated with peak levels of circulating GvH clones. Within the allografts of patients who had graft-donor T cell macrochimerism, graft-versus-host to host-versus-graft clonal ratios were high.

The chain recombines TRBV11-3 with TRBJ2-3; TRBD2 aligns across 8 bases. The sample in question was alloreactive CD8+ T cells from a mixed lymphocyte reaction culture, obtained before intestinal transplant. Subset in this sample: CFSE-low proliferating T cells sorted from roughly 6-day pre-transplant mixed lymphocyte reaction (GvH or HvG direction). This TCR came from a human patient who received an intestinal transplant. CDR3 sequence (DNA): TGTGCCAGCAGCCCGGGAAGTGGGCGGGAGGAGCCCACAGATACGCAGTATTTT. It specifies CASSPGSGREEPTDTQYF.